One sample yielded the 24 T cell receptor beta chains listed below, sequenced in a study of control samples from healthy donors and cancer patients. Clones were read by immunoSEQ multiplex PCR, and TCRdb kept only the in-frame ones, dropping some. The table has around 110,000 clones, over 90% seen once; the top ten hold 2.6%. The sequenced sample consisted of blood. All receptors derive from a young man in good health.

CDR3 nucleotide sequence: TGTGCCAGCAGTCCCGAGAGAGCTTTCTTT. This translates into CASSPERAFF. The chain recombines TRBV9 with TRBJ1-1; D remains ambiguous. Trimming left V 5 bases short and J 10 bases short, with 9 bases between. The germline CDR1 and CDR2 sequences are SGDLS and YYNGEE. The CDR3 extends over 10 amino acids.

This chain connects TRBV12-3 or TRBV12-4 to TRBJ1-1; D gene unclear. Trimming left V 5 bases short and J 0 bases short, with 7 bases between. CDR3 size: 13 residues. The DNA of the CDR3 is TGTGCCAGCAGTCCATACTTGAACACTGAAGCTTTCTTT. Translation: CASSPYLNTEAFF.

This chain connects TRBV3-1 (or the pseudogene TRBV3-2) to TRBJ2-1; a possible D gene is TRBD2 (7 bases). Trimming cost V 3 bases and J 6 bases, with 18 bases left between them. The CDR3 covers 16 residues. The V gene's germline CDR1 is LGHDT and CDR2 YNNKEL (reference sequence). Here the CDR3 reads CASSHGSGGAVNEQFF. In DNA form, the CDR3 reads TGTGCCAGCAGCCACGGTAGTGGGGGGGCGGTCAATGAGCAGTTCTTC.

This chain uses TRBV7-8 with TRBJ2-7; tentatively, D is TRBD1 (6 bases). Germline V gene data show CDR1 as SGHVS and CDR2 as FQNEAQ. The ends were cut back, 1 base at V and 3 bases at J, with 22 bases in the middle. The CDR3 is 18 amino acids. CDR3 amino acids: CASSLGGSGRQVRYEQYF. The CDR3 DNA follows: TGTGCCAGCAGCTTAGGGGGTAGTGGGCGACAGGTTCGCTACGAGCAGTACTTC.

V usage is TRBV9 and J usage is TRBJ1-2; D gene ambiguous. Looked up from germline, CDR1 is SGDLS and CDR2 is YYNGEE. The CDR3 consists of 14 residues. V was clipped by 3 bases and J by 0 bases, with 9 bases between them. The chain's CDR3 is CASSGGMANYGYTF. The CDR3 coding sequence is TGTGCCAGCAGCGGGGGAATGGCTAACTATGGCTACACCTTC. The full variable domain, in which reference TRBV9 and TRBJ1-2 provide the parts outside the CDR3, is DSGVTQTPKHLITATGQRVTLRCSPRSGDLSVYWYQQSLDQGLQFLIQYYNGEERAKGNILERFSAQQFPDLHSELNLSSLELGDSALYFCASSGGMANYGYTFGSGTRLTVV.

This sequence joins TRBV5-1 and TRBJ2-1; 7 positions match TRBD1. The ends lost 0 bases at V and 0 bases at J; junction bases unmatched: 3. Germline values: CDR1 SGHRS, CDR2 YFSETQ. The CDR3 length is 16 residues. In nucleotides, the CDR3 is TGCGCCAGCAGCTTGGAGACAGGGAGCTCCTACAATGAGCAGTTCTTC. Its protein product is CASSLETGSSYNEQFF.

V is TRBV28 and J is TRBJ2-7; 11 nucleotides align to TRBD1. V was pared by 4 bases and J by 6 bases, with 2 bases of the junction left unmatched. Per germline, CDR1 MDHEN and CDR2 SYDVKM. CDR3 length equals 13 residues. The CDR3 bases are TGTGCCAGCAGTTCCGGGACAGGGGGCGAGCAGTACTTC. This gives the protein CASSSGTGGEQYF.

This sequence joins TRBV19 and TRBJ2-4; no reliable D call. Germline CDR1 is LNHDA and CDR2 is SQIVND (reference sequence). The CDR3 runs to 15 residues. V was shortened by 5 bases and J by 9 bases, with 20 bases between the two germline ends. CDR3 bases: TGTGCCAGTAGTCCGACCGTCGCGCATTCTGGCATTCAGTACTTC. Protein sequence: CASSPTVAHSGIQYF.

This chain joins TRBV19 and TRBJ2-6; 7 positions match TRBD2. The germline V gene encodes CDR1 LNHDA and CDR2 SQIVND (reference sequence). Trimming cost V 5 bases and J 4 bases; bases outside gene matches: 8. The CDR3 has 16 amino acids. CDR3 bases: TGTGCCAGTAGTCCCGACGGGGGGTCCGGGGCCAACGTCCTGACTTTC. Its translation: CASSPDGGSGANVLTF.

The chain links TRBV10-1 to TRBJ2-3; 7 positions agree with TRBD2. The V segment lost 5 bases and the J segment 6 bases; nucleotides outside the gene matches: 11. CDR1 and CDR2 (germline): WNHNN, SYGVQD (reference sequence). CDR3 size: 15 residues. The CDR3 DNA is TGCGCCAGCAGTATGACTAGCTCTCCCGGGGATACGCAGTATTTT. Translating it yields CASSMTSSPGDTQYF.

This rearrangement joins TRBV13 to TRBJ1-1; D unclear. Trimming stripped 5 bases from V and 1 base from J, with 26 bases between. CDR1 is PRHDT and CDR2 is FYEKMQ in the germline V gene (reference sequence). This CDR3 is built from 19 residues. The CDR3 loop is CASSARLALPNPANTEAFF. The CDR3 DNA reads as TGTGCCAGCAGCGCCCGACTGGCCCTACCTAATCCCGCGAACACTGAAGCTTTCTTT. The full variable domain, completed using reference TRBV13 and TRBJ1-1, is AAGVIQSPRHLIKEKRETATLKCYPIPRHDTVYWYQQGPGQDPQFLISFYEKMQSDKGSIPDRFSAQQFSDYHSELNMSSLELGDSALYFCASSARLALPNPANTEAFFGQGTRLTVV.

This clone was recorded once. The chain combines TRBV10-3 with TRBJ2-7; 8 bases match TRBD1. The V gene's germline CDR1 is ENHRY and CDR2 SYGVKD. V lost 8 bases and J lost 6; bases outside the gene matches: 9. The CDR3 loop spans 13 amino acids. CDR3 DNA: TGTGCCATCGGGGGCTCAGGGGGCCGCGAGCAGTACTTC. This gives the protein CAIGGSGGREQYF.

This clone occurred once. This chain connects TRBV28 to TRBJ1-4; D is uncertain. This CDR3 region has 13 residues. In germline, CDR1 is MDHEN, CDR2 SYDVKM. Between the trimmed V and J ends, which lost 3 bases and 8 bases, there was a span of 10 bases. CDR3 region: CASSLGGEEKLFF. The CDR3, as DNA: TGTGCCAGCAGTTTGGGAGGAGAAGAAAAACTGTTTTTT.

The chain links TRBV18 to TRBJ2-1; D unresolved. The CDR3 contains 11 residues. Germline CDR1 KGHSH, CDR2 LQKENI. The V end lost 5 bases, the J end lost 5 bases, and 4 bases lay between the germline ends. The CDR3, as DNA: TGTGCCAGCTCAACAAACAATGAGCAGTTCTTC. Amino acids: CASSTNNEQFF.

This clone was seen only a few times. The chain carries TRBV5-4 and TRBJ2-1; TRBD1 matches at 7 bases. Trimming removed 5 bases from V and 13 bases from J; junction bases left unmatched: 9. CDR1 is SGHNT and CDR2 is YYREEE in the germline V gene (reference sequence). The length of the CDR3 is 12 residues. The CDR3 sequence is CASSYDREIQFF. CDR3 coding DNA: TGTGCCAGCAGTTACGACAGGGAAATTCAGTTCTTC.

The rearrangement uses TRBV18 and TRBJ1-6; the D is unclear. Germline CDR1 is KGHSH and CDR2 is LQKENI. V was trimmed by 2 bases and J by 8 bases, leaving 7 bases between them. The CDR3 length is 13 residues. The CDR3 reads CASSPARDSPLHF. The CDR3 coding sequence is TGTGCCAGCTCACCAGCACGGGATTCACCCCTCCACTTT.

V and J are TRBV7-9 and TRBJ1-1, with D possibly TRBD1 on 5 matching bases. Germline assignment: CDR1 SEHNR and CDR2 FQNEAQ (reference sequence). There are 15 residues in the CDR3. Trimming cost V 3 bases and J 3 bases, with 14 bases left between them. Here the CDR3 reads CASSFGRQRDTEAFF. CDR3 nucleotides: TGTGCCAGCAGCTTCGGCAGACAGAGGGACACTGAAGCTTTCTTT.

V and J are TRBV3-1 (or the pseudogene TRBV3-2) and TRBJ1-6; 9 positions match TRBD1. Losses at the gene ends were 5 bases for V and 8 bases for J; bases not matched to a gene: 10. Germline V lookup: CDR1 LGHDT, CDR2 YNNKEL (reference sequence). The CDR3 runs to 16 residues. The CDR3 region has the DNA TGTGCCAGCAGCACACGGACGGGACAGGGTCATTCACCCCTCCACTTT. Its protein is CASSTRTGQGHSPLHF.

The chain combines TRBV15 with TRBJ2-3, with TRBD2 identical over 8 bases. The CDR3 is made up of 19 amino acids. V dropped 0 bases and J dropped 2; count of bases not matched to a gene: 13. The germline V gene encodes CDR1 LNHNV and CDR2 YYDKDF (reference sequence). The chain's CDR3 is CATSRDSGVAGRNTDTQYF. The CDR3 DNA follows: TGTGCCACCAGCAGAGATAGCGGGGTAGCGGGGAGGAACACAGATACGCAGTATTTT.

A remark on this clone: In the same sample, other DNA sequences code for this CDR3. V and J are TRBV2 and TRBJ1-1; 7 bases match TRBD1. Germline lookup yields CDR1 SNHLY and CDR2 FYNNEI. The V gene end was trimmed by 6 bases and the J gene end by 4 bases; junction bases not matched to a gene: 5. CDR3 size: 13 residues. In DNA, the CDR3 is TGTGCCAGCAGCTGGACAGGAGGCACTGAAGCTTTCTTT. It encodes CASSWTGGTEAFF.

The chain employs TRBV24-1 and TRBJ2-7; D perhaps matches TRBD2 (5 bases). CDR3 length: 14 residues. Per the germline V gene, CDR1 is KGHDR and CDR2 is SFDVKD. V gave up 3 bases and J gave up 1 base, with 9 bases separating them. CDR3 bases: TGTGCCACCAGTGATCCCAGGAGGTCCTACGAGCAGTACTTC. Translation: CATSDPRRSYEQYF.

The V gene is TRBV15, the J gene TRBJ1-2; D is possibly TRBD1 (6 bases). CDR3 size: 14 residues. Germline-derived CDR1 and CDR2 are LNHNV and YYDKDF (reference sequence). Trimming removed 2 bases at V and 3 bases at J, with 10 bases between. CDR3 coding DNA: TGTGCCACCAGCAGAAAACAGGGAGACTATGGCTACACCTTC. This encodes CATSRKQGDYGYTF.

The chain recombines TRBV9 with TRBJ2-2; 8 bases are shared with TRBD2. There are 17 residues in the CDR3. Unmatched junction bases numbered 8, after V lost 3 bases and J lost 1 base. CDR1 SGDLS and CDR2 YYNGEE come from the germline V gene. The CDR3 protein is CASSGHPSGWNTGELFF. The CDR3 bases are TGTGCCAGCAGCGGGCACCCTAGCGGGTGGAACACCGGGGAGCTGTTTTTT.

The gene calls are TRBV5-6 and TRBJ1-5, with D uncertain. The germline CDR1 and CDR2 sequences are SGHDT and YYEEEE. CDR3 size: 15 residues. Deletions cut 4 bases from V and 1 base from J, with 12 bases between. The CDR3 sequence is CASSPRAGSNQPQHF. Written as DNA, the CDR3 is TGTGCCAGCAGCCCGAGGGCGGGGAGCAATCAGCCCCAGCATTTT.